The 8 T cell receptor beta chains presented below share a single source sample, sequenced in a study of T cells in Graves' hyperthyroidism and ophthalmopathy. The TCR beta CDR3 regions underwent amplification using RNA transcripts as the source. TCR CDR3 regions were first amplified by RT-PCR with HTBI primers. TCRdb re-called the multiplex PCR reads with MiXCR, one entry per CDR3 protein. The table lists a few hundred thousand distinct CDR3 sequences, more than 12% of them singletons. Sequencing was done on a sample of blood. The receptors stem from a woman aged 25 to 45 with Graves' hyperthyroidism.

This clonotype was found once. This may be a read error, as it is one base from a much larger clone. The chain couples TRBV7-9 to TRBJ1-2, with unresolved D. This CDR3 comprises 16 residues. V gave up 5 bases and J gave up 5 bases, with 21 bases separating them. Germline-derived CDR1 and CDR2 are SEHNR and FQNEAQ (reference sequence). Here the CDR3 reads CASSPPGSKGTYGYTF. The CDR3, as DNA: TGTGCCAGCAGCCCCCCCGGGAGCAAAGGCACTTATGGCTACACCTTC.

The chain uses TRBV29-1 and TRBJ2-3; perhaps TRBD1 as D (6 bases). V lost 3 bases and J 2 bases, leaving 12 bases between the germline ends. Germline-derived CDR1 and CDR2 are SQVTM and ANQGSEA. CDR3 length: 14 residues. The CDR3 bases are TGCAGCGTTGACCTCAACAGGGACACAGATACGCAGTATTTT. It translates to CSVDLNRDTDTQYF.

In its sample, this clonotype was seen many times. Germline and junction disagree at one end, which may indicate a read error. This chain uses TRBV28 with TRBJ2-1, with 8 bases matching TRBD2. Looked up from germline, CDR1 is MDHEN and CDR2 is SYDVKM. The CDR3 is 15 residues long. The chain's CDR3 is CASSFSGMSSNEQFF. The CDR3 coding sequence is TGTGCCAGCAGTTTTAGCGGGATGTCCTCCAATGAGCAGTTCTTC.

The chain employs TRBV4-1 and TRBJ2-2; D may be TRBD1 or TRBD2 (5 bases each). The CDR3 length is 15 residues. V lost 3 bases and J lost 4, with 12 bases in between. CDR1 MGHRA and CDR2 YSYEKL come from the germline V gene. The CDR3 loop reads CASSQTGPATGELFF. CDR3 DNA sequence: TGCGCCAGCAGCCAGACGGGACCTGCCACCGGGGAGCTGTTTTTT.

In its sample, this clonotype was seen many times. V gene TRBV3-1 combines with J gene TRBJ1-3, with unresolved D. Germline assignment: CDR1 LGHDT and CDR2 YNNKEL (reference sequence). This CDR3 is built from 16 residues. The V end lost 0 bases, the J end lost 0 bases, and 9 bases lay between the germline ends. The CDR3 nucleotides read TGTGCCAGCAGCCAAGATTCACCGGGCTCTGGAAACACCATATATTTT. Translation: CASSQDSPGSGNTIYF.

In this sample, this clonotype turned up a few times. This chain links TRBV6-1 with TRBJ1-3, with 8 bases identical to TRBD1. Trimming took 8 bases from V and 8 from J; bases not matched to a gene: 8. Per the germline V gene, CDR1 is MNHNS and CDR2 is SASEGT. The CDR3 has 13 residues. The CDR3 region has the DNA TGTGCCAGCGAGGACAGGGAAAATGACACCATATATTTT. This translates into CASEDRENDTIYF.

In this sample, this clonotype turned up a few times. A much larger clone lies a single base off, so this may be a read error. The V call is TRBV3-1, the J call TRBJ2-1; D perhaps matches TRBD2 (5 bases). In germline, CDR1 is LGHDT, CDR2 YNNKEL (reference sequence). The CDR3 is 13 residues long. The CDR3 region is CASNQDGENEQFF. CDR3 nucleotide sequence: TGTGCCAGCAACCAAGATGGGGAGAATGAGCAGTTCTTC.

The CDR3 nucleotides are TGCAGTGCTAGCCCCCTTAGCGGGAGGGCCACAGATACGCAGTATTTT. It is translated as CSASPLSGRATDTQYF. This chain connects TRBV20-1 to TRBJ2-3, with 11 bases that match TRBD2. This CDR3 region has 16 residues. Germline lookup yields CDR1 DFQATT and CDR2 SNEGSKA (reference sequence). The V segment lost 3 bases and the J segment 2 bases; nucleotides outside the gene matches: 7.